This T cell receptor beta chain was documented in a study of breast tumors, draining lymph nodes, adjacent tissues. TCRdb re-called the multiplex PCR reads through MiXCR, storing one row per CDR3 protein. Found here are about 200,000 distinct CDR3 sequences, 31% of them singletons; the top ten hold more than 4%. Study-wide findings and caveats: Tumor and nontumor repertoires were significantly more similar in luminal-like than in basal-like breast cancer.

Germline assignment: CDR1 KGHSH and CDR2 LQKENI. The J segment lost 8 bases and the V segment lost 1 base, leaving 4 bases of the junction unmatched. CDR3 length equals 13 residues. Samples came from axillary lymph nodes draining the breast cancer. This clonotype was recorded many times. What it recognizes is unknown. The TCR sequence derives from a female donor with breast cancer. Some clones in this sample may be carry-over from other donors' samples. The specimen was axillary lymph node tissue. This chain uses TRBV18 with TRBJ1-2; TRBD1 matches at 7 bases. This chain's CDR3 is CASSPQGARGYTF. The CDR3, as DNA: TGTGCCAGCTCACCACAGGGGGCGCGAGGCTACACCTTC.